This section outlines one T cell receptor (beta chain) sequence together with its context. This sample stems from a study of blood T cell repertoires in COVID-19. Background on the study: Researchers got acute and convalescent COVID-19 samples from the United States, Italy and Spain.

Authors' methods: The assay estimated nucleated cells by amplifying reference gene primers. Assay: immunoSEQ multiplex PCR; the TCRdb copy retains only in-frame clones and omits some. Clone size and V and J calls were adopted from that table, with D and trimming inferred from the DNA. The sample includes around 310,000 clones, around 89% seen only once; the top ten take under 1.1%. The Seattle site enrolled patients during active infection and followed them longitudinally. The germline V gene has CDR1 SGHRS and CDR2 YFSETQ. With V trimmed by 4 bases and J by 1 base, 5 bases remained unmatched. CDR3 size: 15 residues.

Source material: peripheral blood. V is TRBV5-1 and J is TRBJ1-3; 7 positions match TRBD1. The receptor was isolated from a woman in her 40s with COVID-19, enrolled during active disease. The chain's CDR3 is CASSTGTASGNTIYF. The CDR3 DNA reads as TGCGCCAGCAGCACAGGGACAGCGTCTGGAAACACCATATATTTT.